These T cell receptor beta chains were read from a single sample in a study of CD8 T cells in acute hepatitis C reinfection. Only in-frame clones appear in the TCRdb table, and some are missing; sequencing was by immunoSEQ multiplex PCR. Here the sample spans 30,000 to 45,000 clones, roughly 88% being singletons. Specimen: naive CD8+ T cells from PBMCs. The receptors come from a woman between 18 and 29 years old who spontaneously cleared hepatitis C infection. CDR3s include the opening cysteine and the closing phenylalanine or tryptophan. D genes are given only for firm matches. Size is stated for part of the rows, as once, few or many counts, or as a class when the clone is expanded.

j_gene	d_gene	v_gene	abundance	CDR3nt	CDR3aa
TRBJ2-7	NA	TRBV11-2	NA	TGTGCCAGCAGCTTCTCGTCGGGGACGGCCTCCTACGAGCAGTACTTC	CASSFSSGTASYEQYF
TRBJ2-1	TRBD2	TRBV11-3	NA	TGTGCCAGCAGCTTAGAAGGCGGGAGGGGAGATGAGCAGTTCTTC	CASSLEGGRGDEQFF
TRBJ1-1	NA	TRBV14	NA	TGTGCCAGCAGCCAAGTTGGGGAAGCTTTCTTT	CASSQVGEAFF
TRBJ2-7	TRBD2	TRBV14	NA	TGTGCCAGCAGCCAAGATTTATCGGCGGGAGTAGGCTACGAGCAGTACTTC	CASSQDLSAGVGYEQYF
TRBJ2-7	NA	TRBV11-2	NA	TGTGCCAGCAGCTTAGAATCACCTGATTTTGACGAGCAGTACTTC	CASSLESPDFDEQYF
TRBJ1-5	NA	TRBV5-4	once	TGTGCCAGCAGCTTGGGCAGGGCTCAGCCCCAGCATTTT	CASSLGRAQPQHF
TRBJ2-7	NA	TRBV6-4	NA	TGTGCCAGCAGTGACCGCGCACGGAACCGGTTGTCTTGTTACTACGAGCAGTACTTC	CASSDRARNRLSCYYEQYF
TRBJ2-3	NA	TRBV5-1	NA	TGCGCCAGCAGCTTGGTTCTCCTTAAGCCCATACATGGCACAGATACGCAGTATTTT	CASSLVLLKPIHGTDTQYF
TRBJ2-7	NA	TRBV27	NA	TGTGCCAGCAGCTCCACTGCCACGGGCTACGAGCAGTACTTC	CASSSTATGYEQYF
TRBJ2-3	NA	TRBV10-1	once	TGCGCCAGCAGTGAAGTGGTAGCGGGCACAGATACGCAGTATTTT	CASSEVVAGTDTQYF
TRBJ2-7	NA	TRBV6-5	NA	TGTGCCAGCAGTTACGTCGGAATGGACGAGCAGTACTTC	CASSYVGMDEQYF
TRBJ2-7	NA	TRBV27	NA	TGTGCCAGCAGTTCCTGGAGTACATACAGTTCCTACGAGCAGTACTTC	CASSSWSTYSSYEQYF
TRBJ1-1	NA	TRBV4-1	NA	TGCGCCAGCAGCCAACGAGACTTCATGAACACTGAAGCTTTCTTT	CASSQRDFMNTEAFF
TRBJ1-1	TRBD1	TRBV19	NA	TGTGCCAGTAGTATAGATCAGGGGGAGGGGACTGAAGCTTTCTTT	CASSIDQGEGTEAFF
TRBJ2-1	NA	TRBV27	NA	TGTGCCAGCAGTTTAGTTGGTGGGGGAAGCAATGAGCAGTTCTTC	CASSLVGGGSNEQFF
TRBJ1-1	NA	TRBV29-1	NA	TGCAGCGTTGGGGAGAGTCGGGTTTTCTTT	CSVGESRVFF
TRBJ1-1	NA	TRBV6-1	NA	TGTGCCAGCAGTGAAGAGGGGGTGAGGTTGTGGAACACTGAAGCTTTCTTT	CASSEEGVRLWNTEAFF